The clone carrying this TCR beta chain has just a few counts. The antigen remains unidentified. The mixed lymphocyte reaction cells were held in coculture (37°C) for around 6 days. This sample was taken from a study of siplizumab effects on memory and regulatory T cells. Each sample contributed approximately 94,000 TCR templates to the assay. Libraries were prepared by immunoSEQ multiplex PCR; TCRdb keeps only in-frame clonotypes and omits some of them. The sample lists under 15,000 clones, 47% seen once, with 35% to 45% in the top ten. Findings and limits, study-wide: Researchers could not give a naive or memory phenotype to roughly 75-95% of proliferating CD4+ or CD8+ clones. Naive T cells were seen as more diverse than memory cells and as major alloresponse contributors. Alloreactive clones mapping to unstimulated subsets formed only a minor fraction.

The sample consisted of CFSE-low (dividing) CD8+ T cells sorted from an allogeneic mixed lymphocyte reaction. This receptor was identified in a human donor in good health; the cells came from an allogeneic mixed lymphocyte reaction. Some clones in this sample may be carry-over from other donors' samples.

The CDR3 nucleotides are TGTGCCAGTAGTATAGGGTTCGGGGACTACGAGCAGTACTTC. It encodes CASSIGFGDYEQYF. This chain joins TRBV19 and TRBJ2-7; perhaps TRBD2 as D (5 bases). V was cut by 1 base and J by 3 bases, with 10 bases left in between. Germline V lookup: CDR1 LNHDA, CDR2 SQIVND (reference sequence). The CDR3 consists of 14 residues.